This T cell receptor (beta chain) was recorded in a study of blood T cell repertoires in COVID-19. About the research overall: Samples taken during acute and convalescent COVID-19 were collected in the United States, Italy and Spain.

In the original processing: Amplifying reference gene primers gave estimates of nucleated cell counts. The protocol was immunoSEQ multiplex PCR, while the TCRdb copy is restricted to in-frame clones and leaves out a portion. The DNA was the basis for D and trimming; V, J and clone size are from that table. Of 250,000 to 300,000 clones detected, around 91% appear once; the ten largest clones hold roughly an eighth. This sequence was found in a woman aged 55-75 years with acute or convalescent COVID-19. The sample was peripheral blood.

The CDR3 DNA is TGTGCCAGCAGTTACTCCCGACAGGGTGACTATGGCTACACCTTC. Translating gives CASSYSRQGDYGYTF. This chain connects TRBV6-2 or TRBV6-3 to TRBJ1-2; 7 bases fit TRBD1. The junction had 4 bases not matched to a gene; V was cut back by 0 bases and J by 3 bases. The germline V gene has CDR1 MNHEY and CDR2 SVGEGT. This CDR3 has 15 residues.